The entry below describes one T cell receptor (beta chain). V gave up 3 bases and J gave up 12 bases, with 15 bases separating them. This CDR3 has 12 residues. Per the germline V gene, CDR1 is DFQATT and CDR2 is SNEGSKA (reference sequence). This specimen comes from a study of blood T cells in healthy people across ages. PCR was performed a second time for roughly 7 to 12 cycles using a sample-barcoded 5' primer and a J-beta primer mix. TCRdb recomputed calls from the 5' RACE reads with MiXCR, one row per CDR3 protein. The data hold roughly 1,800,000 distinct CDR3 sequences, with less than 50% observed a single time.

The TCR comes from a woman aged 40 to 55 in good health. J is TRBJ2-1 and V is TRBV20-1; weak D call: TRBD2 (5 bases). What was sequenced was blood. The CDR3: CSASLSGVRQFF. The CDR3 coding sequence is TGCAGTGCTAGTTTATCCGGGGTAAGGCAGTTCTTC.